The text below deals with one T cell receptor beta chain. This entry belongs to a study of CD8 T cells in Susac syndrome. Random hexamers primed reverse transcription of about 0.5 to 1 ug RNA. TCRdb itself ran the immunoSEQ multiplex PCR reads through MiXCR, one entry per CDR3 protein. The table shows 150,000 to 200,000 distinct CDR3 sequences, with roughly 94% occurring only once. Trimming pared 5 bases from V and 5 bases from J, leaving 18 bases between. Germline loops: CDR1 SEHNR, CDR2 FQNEAQ (reference sequence). The CDR3 runs 15 residues. The chain has TRBV7-9 and TRBJ2-5; D may be TRBD1 (6 bases). The clonotype comes from a human donor with multiple sclerosis. Sequencing input: CD4+ T cells from PBMCs. The CDR3 region has the DNA TGTGCCAGCAGCCACGGACCGGGGCAGGGGGAGACCCAGTACTTC. As protein: CASSHGPGQGETQYF. The variable domain in full, with the rest retrieved from reference TRBV7-9 and TRBJ2-5, is DTGVSQNPRHKITKRGQNVTFRCDPISEHNRLYWYRQTLGQGPEFLTYFQNEAQLEKSRLLSDRFSAERPKGSFSTLEIQRTEQGDSAMYLCASSHGPGQGETQYFGPGTRLLVL.